This T cell receptor (beta chain) was identified during a study of OX40 agonist ivuxolimab in advanced cancers. Broadly, across the study: The costimulatory receptor OX40 (CD134) was targeted by ivuxolimab, a fully human IgG2 agonistic monoclonal antibody. Prior anti-PD-1, anti-PD-L1 or anti-CTLA-4 therapy was permitted, and 40% of dose-escalation patients had received checkpoint inhibitors. Intravenous ivuxolimab was administered to patients every 2 weeks at six dose levels: 0.01, 0.1, 0.3, 1.5, 3 and 10 mg/kg. Partial responses occurred in three dose-escalation patients: two with cutaneous melanoma and one with hepatocellular carcinoma. Of the approximately 50 dose-escalation patients, hepatocellular carcinoma was present in about 19, melanoma in about 15, renal cell carcinoma in 9 and head and neck cancer in 9. Peripheral TCRbeta sequencing was intended to test whether TCR sequence diversity was altered and clonal T-cell expansion was caused by ivuxolimab. A male proportion of roughly 80% and a mean age of 60 years, ranging from 23 to 79, were recorded for the dose-escalation cohort. The monotherapy dose-escalation portion (N of about 50 patients) of the phase I ivuxolimab trial is reported in the paper. Broad study findings and their caveats: At doses from 0.1 to 3.0 mg/kg, clonal expansion was seen in both CD4+ and CD8+ blood T cells between baseline and week 6. The antigen specificity of the clonally expanded peripheral T cells was not determined. Low levels of normalized T-cell clonal expansion were also shown by some nonresponding patients. In the 0.1-3.0 mg/kg groups, partial responders were among the patients with the lowest normalized peripheral clonal expansion, particularly in CD8+ T cells. After ivuxolimab, CD8+ T cells had more expanded clones than CD4+ T cells on average.

Patients with a history of autoimmune disease or receiving systemic immunosuppression were excluded from the trial. Peripheral blood for TCR sequencing was collected from all dose cohorts at baseline, on cycle 4 day 1, and on cycle 7 day 1. The samples were taken from a phase I, first-in-human, multicenter, open-label dose-escalation trial of ivuxolimab. Adults with locally advanced or metastatic head and neck squamous cell, hepatocellular, melanoma or renal cell carcinoma were enrolled in the trial. Before TCR sequencing, CD4+ and CD8+ T cells were separately sorted from peripheral blood. Genomic DNA was extracted from sorted cells for sequencing of the TCRbeta CDR3 region. The immunoSEQ Assay was used for sequencing of TCRbeta CDR3 regions. TCRdb limited this immuneACCESS table to in-frame rearrangements with V and J called. A share of clones is missing; checked studies link under half to unresolved V genes, and the rest is unexplained. The sample includes about 68,000 clones, with 65% to 90% observed a single time. The top ten constitute around 1.7% of the sample.

A word on this clone: Its antigen is currently not known. Base quality data are lacking; no much larger clone is found one base away.

The V and J ends are trimmed by 0 bases and 7 bases, leaving 19 bases between them. The CDR3 goes from the cysteine to the phenylalanine over 17 residues. The CDR3 DNA has 51 bases and is translated from base 1. CDR1 and CDR2 (LGHNA, YSLEER) derive from the germline V gene. This sequence originates from an adult with an advanced solid tumor such as melanoma, head and neck, liver or kidney cancer. Recombination joined TRBV4-3 with TRBJ2-1, and perhaps TRBD2 as D gene, on 6 matching bases. The sample here was CD4+ or CD8+ T cells sorted from blood, taken in a trial of the OX40 agonist ivuxolimab. The nucleotides are TGCGCCAGCAGCCAAGACGGCGGGGACCCTAGAGGGAATGAGCAGTTCTTC. Its product reads: CASSQDGGDPRGNEQFF.